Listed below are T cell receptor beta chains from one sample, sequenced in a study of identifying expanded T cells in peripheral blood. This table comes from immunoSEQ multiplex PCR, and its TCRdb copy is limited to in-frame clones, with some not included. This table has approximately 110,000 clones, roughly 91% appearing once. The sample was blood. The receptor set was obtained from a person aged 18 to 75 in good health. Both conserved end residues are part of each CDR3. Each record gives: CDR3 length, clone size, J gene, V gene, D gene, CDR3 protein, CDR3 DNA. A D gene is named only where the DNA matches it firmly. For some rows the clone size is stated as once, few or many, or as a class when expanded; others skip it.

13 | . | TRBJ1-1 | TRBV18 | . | CASSPLDSGEAFF | TGTGCCAGCTCACCTTTGGACTCCGGTGAAGCTTTCTTT
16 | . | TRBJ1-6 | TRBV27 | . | CASTQRGSSYNSPLHF | TGTGCCAGCACCCAGAGGGGGAGCTCCTATAATTCACCCCTCCACTTT
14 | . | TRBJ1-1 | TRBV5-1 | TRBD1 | CASNPGQEDTEAFF | TGCGCCAGCAACCCGGGACAGGAGGACACTGAAGCTTTCTTT
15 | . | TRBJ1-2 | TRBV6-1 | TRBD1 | CASSEEGTGGDGYTF | TGTGCCAGCAGTGAAGAAGGCACAGGGGGCGATGGCTACACCTTC
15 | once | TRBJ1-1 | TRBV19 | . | CASSWTDPLNTEAFF | TGTGCCAGTAGTTGGACAGACCCTCTGAACACTGAAGCTTTCTTT
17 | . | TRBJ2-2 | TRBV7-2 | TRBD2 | CASSFDVRGGDTGELFF | TGTGCCAGCAGCTTCGACGTTCGGGGGGGCGACACCGGGGAGCTGTTTTTT
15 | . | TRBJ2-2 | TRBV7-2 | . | CASSLALYSTGELFF | TGTGCCAGCAGCTTAGCGCTATATTCCACCGGGGAGCTGTTTTTT
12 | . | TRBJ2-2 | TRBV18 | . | CASSAAAGELFF | TGTGCCAGCTCAGCAGCGGCGGGGGAGCTGTTTTTT
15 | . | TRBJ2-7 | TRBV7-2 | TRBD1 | CASSLEQGGSYEQYF | TGTGCCAGCAGCTTAGAACAGGGGGGTTCCTACGAGCAGTACTTC
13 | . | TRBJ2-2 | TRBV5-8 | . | CASSLAYMGELFF | TGTGCCAGCAGCTTGGCCTATATGGGGGAGCTGTTTTTT
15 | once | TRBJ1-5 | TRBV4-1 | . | CASSHGPRHNQPQHF | TGCGCCAGCAGCCATGGTCCACGGCACAATCAGCCCCAGCATTTT
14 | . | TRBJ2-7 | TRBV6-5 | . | CATKRVVGKYEQYF | TGTGCCACGAAGCGGGTAGTCGGGAAATACGAGCAGTACTTC
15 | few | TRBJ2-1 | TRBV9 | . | CASSVEGNDDNEQFF | TGTGCCAGCAGCGTAGAGGGGAATGATGACAATGAGCAGTTCTTC
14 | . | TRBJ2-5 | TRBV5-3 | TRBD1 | CARSLTGGRETQYF | TGTGCCAGAAGCCTGACAGGGGGCCGGGAGACCCAGTACTTC
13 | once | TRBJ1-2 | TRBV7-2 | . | CASSLGGSYGYTF | TGTGCCAGCAGCTTAGGGGGGAGCTATGGCTACACCTTC
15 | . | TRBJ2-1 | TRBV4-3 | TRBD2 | CASSQQPGLVDEQFF | TGCGCCAGCAGCCAGCAACCGGGACTAGTTGATGAGCAGTTCTTC
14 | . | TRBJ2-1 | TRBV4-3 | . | CASSQRKLAGEQFF | TGCGCCAGCAGCCAAAGAAAACTAGCTGGTGAGCAGTTCTTC
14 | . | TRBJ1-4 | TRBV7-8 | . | CASSSLGRNEKLFF | TGTGCCAGCAGCTCCCTGGGCCGGAATGAAAAACTGTTTTTT
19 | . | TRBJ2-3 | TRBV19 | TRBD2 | CASSVTIGTSGGSTDTQYF | TGTGCCAGTAGTGTGACGATAGGGACTAGCGGGGGGAGCACAGATACGCAGTATTTT
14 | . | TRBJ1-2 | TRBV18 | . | CASSPSVGTYGYTF | TGTGCCAGCTCACCCTCGGTAGGGACCTATGGCTACACCTTC
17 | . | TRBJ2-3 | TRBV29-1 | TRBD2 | CSFSGGSLLGSTDTQYF | TGCAGCTTTAGCGGGGGGTCGCTTTTAGGTAGCACAGATACGCAGTATTTT
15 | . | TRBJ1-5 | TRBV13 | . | CASSLGGSSNQPQHF | TGTGCCAGCAGCTTAGGGGGCAGTAGCAATCAGCCCCAGCATTTT
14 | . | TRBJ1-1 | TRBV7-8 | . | CASTWSRGDTEAFF | TGTGCCAGCACCTGGTCCCGCGGCGACACTGAAGCTTTCTTT
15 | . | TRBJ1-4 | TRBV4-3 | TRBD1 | CASSPQGQGSEKLFF | TGCGCCAGCAGCCCTCAGGGACAGGGAAGTGAAAAACTGTTTTTT